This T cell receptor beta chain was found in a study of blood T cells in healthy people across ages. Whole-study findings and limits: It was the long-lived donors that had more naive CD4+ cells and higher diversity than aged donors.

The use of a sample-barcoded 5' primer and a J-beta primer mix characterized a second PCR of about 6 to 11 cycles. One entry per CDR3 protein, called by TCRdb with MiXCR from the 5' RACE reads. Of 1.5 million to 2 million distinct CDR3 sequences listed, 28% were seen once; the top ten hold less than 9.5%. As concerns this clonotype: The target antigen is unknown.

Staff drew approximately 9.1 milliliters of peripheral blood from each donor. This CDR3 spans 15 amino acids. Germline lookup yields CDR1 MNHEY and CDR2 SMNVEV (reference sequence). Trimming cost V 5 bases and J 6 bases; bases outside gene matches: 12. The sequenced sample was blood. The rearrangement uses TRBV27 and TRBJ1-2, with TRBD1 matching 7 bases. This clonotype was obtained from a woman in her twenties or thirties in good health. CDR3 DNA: TGTGCCAGCAGTACCCAGGACAGGATACCGGATGGCTACACCTTC. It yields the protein CASSTQDRIPDGYTF.